Listed here are 15 T cell receptor beta chains from one sample, sequenced in a study of CXCR3 chemokines and chemotherapy response in bladder cancer. From the PCR reads, TCRdb called clonotypes with MiXCR, one entry per CDR3 protein. The profile shows 3,400 or so distinct CDR3 sequences, roughly 27% of them singletons. This specimen was taken from a patient whose treatment included neoadjuvant chemotherapy. All receptors come from a human donor with bladder cancer that did not respond to neoadjuvant chemotherapy.

The gene calls are TRBV6-2 or TRBV6-3 and TRBJ1-5; the match to TRBD1 covers 9 bases. V lost 2 bases to trimming and J lost 2 bases; unmatched junction nucleotides: 10. This CDR3 has 18 residues. Germline-derived CDR1 and CDR2 are MNHEY and SVGEGT. For the CDR3, the DNA is TGTGCCAGCAGTTACGTAACAGGGGGCGCGTTTGGCAATCAGCCCCAGCATTTT. This sequence encodes CASSYVTGGAFGNQPQHF.

This clonotype has a count of ten or more. This chain links TRBV18 with TRBJ2-5, with D perhaps given as TRBD1 or TRBD2 (5 bases each). Trimming stripped 4 bases from V and 2 bases from J, with 8 bases between. This CDR3 has 13 amino acids. The V gene's germline CDR1 is KGHSH and CDR2 LQKENI. This CDR3 is CASSRDLQETQYF. The CDR3 DNA sequence: TGTGCCAGCTCACGGGACCTACAAGAGACCCAGTACTTC.

By share, this clonotype counts as medium-sized. This sequence joins TRBV11-2 and TRBJ2-1; a possible D gene is TRBD2 (6 bases). V was pared by 0 bases and J by 7 bases, with 13 bases between. This CDR3 is 15 amino acids long. CDR1 is SGHAT and CDR2 is FQNNGV in the germline V gene. CDR3 bases: TGTGCCAGCAGCTTAGATCCCGGGACTTTTAATGAGCAGTTCTTC. Encoded protein: CASSLDPGTFNEQFF.

Notes on this clonotype: Since a far larger clone is one base different, this is likely a read error. The rearrangement links TRBV7-2 to TRBJ2-1, with 9 bases identical to TRBD1. The J call may not be correct, given that the DNA end is closer to TRBJ1-2. Germline loops: CDR1 SGHTA, CDR2 FQGNSA. This CDR3 has 13 residues. The CDR3 here is CASNFGTGKGYTF. The CDR3 DNA follows: TGTGCCAGCAACTTCGGGACAGGGAAGGGCTACACCTTC.

Turning to this clonotype: A far more abundant clone sits one base away, making this likely a read error. The CDR3 region is CASSYSAHANEQYF. In DNA, the CDR3 is TGTGCCAGCAGTTACTCGGCGCATGCAAACGAGCAGTACTTC. This rearrangement joins TRBV6-1 to TRBJ2-7; D uncertain. Trimming removed 5 bases from V and 5 bases from J, with 16 bases in between. The CDR3 totals 14 residues. The V gene's germline CDR1 is MNHNS and CDR2 SASEGT.

The chain couples TRBV7-2 to TRBJ2-3, with TRBD1 identical over 11 bases. Losses at the gene ends were 8 bases for V and 4 bases for J; bases not matched to a gene: 8. The CDR3 covers 15 residues. Germline V gene data show CDR1 as SGHTA and CDR2 as FQGNSA. This CDR3 reads CASDPGQGVSDTQYF. CDR3 nucleotides: TGTGCCAGCGATCCGGGACAGGGGGTTTCAGATACGCAGTATTTT. Variable domain in full (rest from reference TRBV7-2 and TRBJ2-3): GAGVSQSPSNKVTEKGKDVELRCDPISGHTALYWYRQSLGQGLEFLIYFQGNSAPDKSGLPSDRFSAERTGGSVSTLTIQRTQQEDSAVYLCASDPGQGVSDTQYFGPGTRLTVL.

Relative to its sample, this clonotype is medium-sized. The chain uses TRBV5-5 and TRBJ2-7; the match to TRBD1 covers 10 bases. CDR3 length equals 17 residues. CDR1 and CDR2 (germline): SGHKS, YYEKEE (reference sequence). V lost 0 bases, J lost 2 bases, and 8 bases stayed unmatched. The CDR3 region has the DNA TGTGCCAGCAGCTTGGCCGGGACAGGGGCGAAGACCTACGAGCAGTACTTC. It is translated as CASSLAGTGAKTYEQYF.

A remark on this clonotype: A far larger clone is one base from this, pointing to a likely read error. The rearrangement links TRBV6-2 or TRBV6-3 to TRBJ2-1; tentatively, D is TRBD1 or TRBD2 (5 bases each). The J call is in doubt because the DNA end fits TRBJ2-7 better. CDR3 size: 13 residues. Germline values: CDR1 MNHEY, CDR2 SVGEGT. CDR3 bases: TGTGCCAGCCTCGGTAGAGGGGTTTACGAGCAGTACTTC. This codes for CASLGRGVYEQYF.

Comment on this clonotype: It differs at one base from a far larger clone, so likely a read error. The chain is built from TRBV6-6 and TRBJ2-5; 8 bases map to TRBD2. Per the germline V gene, CDR1 is MNHNY and CDR2 is SVGAGI (reference sequence). This CDR3 is 16 amino acids long. J lost 5 bases, V lost 5 bases, and 13 bases had no gene match. The CDR3 loop reads CASSDQGRGGGETQYF. As DNA, the CDR3 is TGTGCCAGCAGTGATCAGGGTCGGGGGGGCGGTGAGACCCAGTACTTC.

This clonotype was seen repeatedly, ten times or more. The chain has TRBV12-3 or TRBV12-4 and TRBJ1-6, with no clear D. This CDR3 has 14 residues. Trimming took 2 bases from V and 4 from J, leaving 6 bases between them. CDR3 DNA sequence: TGTGCCAGCAGTTTACCGGGGTATAATTCACCCCTCCACTTT. Translating gives CASSLPGYNSPLHF.

By sample fraction, this clonotype is medium-sized. This chain links TRBV6-6 with TRBJ1-5, with D possibly TRBD1 on 5 matching bases. The CDR3 spans 18 residues. The ends were cut back, 2 bases at V and 0 bases at J, with 17 bases in the middle. Germline CDR1 MNHNY, CDR2 SVGAGI (reference sequence). This CDR3 reads CASSYPLMDTYSNQPQHF. The CDR3 nucleotides are TGTGCCAGCAGTTACCCCCTTATGGACACCTATAGCAATCAGCCCCAGCATTTT.

By share, this clonotype counts as medium-sized. The rearrangement uses TRBV7-2 and TRBJ2-6; no reliable D call. The CDR3 runs to 13 residues. Trimming took 10 bases from V and 2 from J, leaving 9 bases between them. CDR1 is SGHTA and CDR2 is FQGNSA in the germline V gene. CDR3 sequence: CAIREAGANVLTF. The CDR3 nucleotides read TGTGCCATCCGAGAGGCTGGGGCCAACGTCCTGACTTTC.

There are many counts of this clonotype. The junction and the germline gene differ at one end; a read error may be behind it. V and J are TRBV20-1 and TRBJ2-3; D may correspond to TRBD1 or TRBD2 (5 bases each). Germline values: CDR1 DFQATT, CDR2 SNEGSKA (reference sequence). The CDR3 length is 13 residues. The CDR3 is CSARGPSGDTQYF. The CDR3 DNA follows: TGCAGTGCCAGAGGGCCATCAGGGGATACGCAGTATTTT.

This clonotype is termed medium-sized. V is TRBV6-1 and J is TRBJ2-3; TRBD1 might be the D (6 bases). Trimming left V 6 bases short and J 2 bases short, with 15 bases between. The CDR3 sequence is 15 residues long. Per germline, CDR1 MNHNS and CDR2 SASEGT. The CDR3 DNA is TGTGCCAGCAGCCCGAACGGACAGTACACAGATACGCAGTATTTT. Translated, it gives CASSPNGQYTDTQYF.

This clonotype is labeled as medium-sized. J is TRBJ2-1 and V is TRBV29-1, with 7 bases fitting TRBD2. The CDR3 contains 13 residues. With V trimmed by 6 bases and J by 6 bases, 8 bases remained unmatched. The germline V gene encodes CDR1 SQVTM and CDR2 ANQGSEA. This CDR3 reads CSVLKGGGNEQFF. In nucleotides, the CDR3 is TGCAGCGTCCTCAAGGGCGGGGGCAATGAGCAGTTCTTC.